This T cell receptor (beta chain) derives from a study of long-term antiretroviral therapy in people with HIV. About the research overall: The earliest samples came from an era when ART typically awaited falling CD4 counts.

The run of the v3.0 immunoSEQ assay was at survey level. Only in-frame clones appear in the TCRdb table, and some are missing; sequencing was by immunoSEQ multiplex PCR. This table holds roughly 29,000 clones, approximately 95% found once. Findings and caveats of the study: Post-ART samples showed increased diversity that remained below transplant donor control levels. Absence of data on ART adherence, viral resistance or therapy changes was noted. Clones expanded before ART dominated the repertoire at all time points.

Of note for this clone: Its target is unknown.

The CDR3 is made up of 15 amino acids. From germline, CDR1 is LGHNA and CDR2 YNFKEQ. The J segment lost 4 bases and the V segment lost 0 bases, leaving 5 bases of the junction unmatched. The source material was unsorted PBMCs, sampled 5.3 years after starting antiretroviral therapy. The clonotype comes from a man younger than 40 with HIV. The chain joins TRBV4-2 to TRBJ1-1; TRBD1 agrees at 7 bases. CDR3 protein: CASSQDPGGVTEAFF. CDR3 sequence (DNA): TGTGCCAGCAGCCAAGATCCAGGGGGTGTCACTGAAGCTTTCTTT.